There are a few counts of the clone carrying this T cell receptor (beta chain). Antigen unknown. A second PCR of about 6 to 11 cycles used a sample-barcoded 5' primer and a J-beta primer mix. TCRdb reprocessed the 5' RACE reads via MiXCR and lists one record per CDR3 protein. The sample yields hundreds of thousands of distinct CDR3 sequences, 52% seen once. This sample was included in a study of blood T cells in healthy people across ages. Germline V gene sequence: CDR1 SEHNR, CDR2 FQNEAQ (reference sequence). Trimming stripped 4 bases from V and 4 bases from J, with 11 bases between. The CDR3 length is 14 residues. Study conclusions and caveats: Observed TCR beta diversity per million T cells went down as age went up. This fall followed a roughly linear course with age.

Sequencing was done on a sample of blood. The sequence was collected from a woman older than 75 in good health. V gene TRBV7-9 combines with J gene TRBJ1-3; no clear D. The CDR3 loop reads CASSSPSWGNTIYF. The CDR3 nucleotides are TGTGCCAGCAGCTCCCCAAGCTGGGGAAACACCATATATTTT.